The present T cell receptor beta chain was sequenced within a study of neurological immune-mediated disorders. Study observations and caveats: HTLV-1-associated myelopathy displayed the greatest TCR clonal expansion, and multiple sclerosis exhibited the smallest, lower than that of healthy controls.

The length of the CDR3 is 13 residues. The germline V gene encodes CDR1 SGHTA and CDR2 FQGNSA. Trimming stripped 1 base from V and 2 bases from J, with 6 bases between. Volunteers from a blood bank in Maryland, USA, made up the healthy controls. Sorted libraries were derived from approximately 1 million CD4+ or CD8+ T cells. This clonotype showed up many times. The target antigen is unknown. With 10-nucleotide random UMIs included, cDNA was synthesized by 5'RACE. TCRdb reprocessed the 5' RACE reads with MiXCR, giving one entry per CDR3 protein. The table has around 16,000 distinct CDR3 sequences, 3.5% seen once.

This clonotype was obtained from a woman between 35 and 50 years old in good health. The sequenced material came from CD8+ T cells from blood. This sequence joins TRBV7-2 and TRBJ2-7; D uncertain. The CDR3: CASSLVNPYEQYF. The CDR3 DNA is TGTGCCAGCAGCTTAGTTAATCCCTACGAGCAGTACTTC.